This TCR beta chain was captured in a study of early T cells in non-severe SARS-CoV-2 infection. The wider study: Whole-blood bulk RNA, unsorted, was sequenced, and chains were unpaired.

The study, taken as a whole, reports: Matching results from VDJdb favored anti-spike CD8 responses, leaving private and CD4 specificities undetected.

Separate cDNA molecules each had unique molecular identifiers attached to them. Each CDR3 protein gets one entry after TCRdb re-called the 5' RACE reads with MiXCR. The data show fewer than 80,000 distinct CDR3 sequences, approximately 12% seen once. CDR3 length: 19 amino acids. Trimming removed 0 bases at V and 1 base at J, with 21 bases between. Germline CDR1 reads LGHNA; CDR2 reads YNFKEQ. In the case of this clonotype: As yet, its antigen is unknown.

This chain links TRBV4-2 with TRBJ1-1, with TRBD1 as a possible D gene (6 bases). The TCR originated in an adult who was a healthcare worker with PCR-confirmed SARS-CoV-2 infection or an uninfected control (not recorded which). The donor label of this sample is uncertain. The sequencing here drew on whole blood, taken at baseline. The CDR3 loop reads CASSQEPGARGPGNTEAFF. CDR3 nucleotide sequence: TGTGCCAGCAGCCAAGAGCCCGGGGCGCGGGGGCCCGGGAACACTGAAGCTTTCTTT.